This record looks at one T cell receptor beta chain sequence and its context. Only in-frame clones appear in the TCRdb table, and some are missing; sequencing was by immunoSEQ multiplex PCR. This sample has around 2,100,000 clones, with less than 95% found just once. This record belongs to a study of shared clonotypes between healthy human individuals. Naive CD8 cells, CD45RO-negative and positively selected for CCR7, excluded terminally differentiated effector memory CD45RA+ cells. The ends were cut back, 3 bases at V and 5 bases at J, with 11 bases in the middle. Germline-derived CDR1 and CDR2 are SNHLY and FYNNEI. This CDR3 comprises 14 residues.

The specimen was naive CD8+ T cells sorted from blood. V is TRBV2 and J is TRBJ2-4; D is unclear. The origin of this receptor is a man aged 18 to 29 in good health. CDR3 nucleotide sequence: TGTGCCAGCAGTGAGGTTCCGAGCCAAAACATTCAGTACTTC. This translates into CASSEVPSQNIQYF.